This T cell receptor beta chain was retrieved from a study of blood T cell repertoires in COVID-19. Assay: immunoSEQ multiplex PCR; the TCRdb copy retains only in-frame clones and omits some. The sample shows more than 95,000 clones, around 85% of them seen only once. The V gene's germline CDR1 is SGHDN and CDR2 FVKESK. The V gene lost 4 bases and the J gene lost 2 bases, with 14 bases spanning the gap. The CDR3 is 16 residues long. This clone appeared a few times. The source material was peripheral blood. V is TRBV14 and J is TRBJ2-2, with a weak D call TRBD1 (6 bases). The TCR originated in a woman over 75 with COVID-19, enrolled during active disease. In DNA form, the CDR3 reads TGTGCCAGCAGCCCACGGACAGAAACTAACACCGGGGAGCTGTTTTTT. Protein product: CASSPRTETNTGELFF.